This entry concerns a single T cell receptor beta chain. In the source study's methods: The assay estimated nucleated cells by amplifying reference gene primers. TCRdb's table, derived via immunoSEQ multiplex PCR, lists solely in-frame clones and lacks some. Clonal size and the V and J genes are those of that table, whereas D and trimming came from the DNA. The sample gives about 220,000 clones, 80% to 85% of which show up once; approximately 3% is in the top ten. The data stem from a study of blood T cell repertoires in COVID-19. At the level of the study: The United States, Italy and Spain were the sources of the acute and convalescent COVID-19 samples. The analysed material was cDNA or gDNA that came from T cells, B-cell-depleted T cells, or PBMCs.

The germline V gene encodes CDR1 KGHDR and CDR2 SFDVKD. Trimming cost V 6 bases and J 2 bases; bases outside gene matches: 5. The CDR3 covers 14 residues. The chain carries TRBV24-1 and TRBJ1-1, with TRBD1 matching 7 bases. The sequence derives from a woman aged 30 to 39 who had recovered from COVID-19. The source material was peripheral blood. Here the CDR3 DNA reads TGTGCCACCAGTACTACAGGGGCCAACACTGAAGCTTTCTTT. It translates to CATSTTGANTEAFF.